This T cell receptor (beta chain) derives from a study of graft-versus-host responses after intestinal transplantation. Whole-study context: All of the recipients had induction that used anti-thymocyte globulin, then tacrolimus and steroids for 2 to 3 years. General study findings and limits: Clonal ratios of graft-versus-host to host-versus-graft in allografts were high for patients exhibiting graft-donor T cell macrochimerism. Detection of GvH clones occurred in recipient marrow, and some had their first appearance in ileum or blood.

Deletions cut 6 bases from V and 4 bases from J, with 16 bases between. Germline V gene lookup returns CDR1 LNHDA and CDR2 SQIVND (reference sequence). This CDR3 spans 15 amino acids. Processing was applied to graft tissue in order to liberate intraepithelial and lamina propria lymphocytes. For this clone: Antigen unknown.

Method: immunoSEQ multiplex PCR; TCRdb's copy keeps in-frame clones and lacks some. The sample holds more than 30,000 clones, about nine tenths seen once. The J gene is TRBJ2-1, the V gene TRBV19; either TRBD1 or TRBD2 may fit D (5 bases each). This specimen was ileum tissue, taken 204 days after intestinal transplant. This sequence was found in a human patient who received an intestinal transplant, so some T cells may come from the graft donor. The chain's CDR3 is CASSLRDGPYNEQFF. The CDR3, as DNA: TGTGCCAGTAGCTTACGGGACGGACCATACAATGAGCAGTTCTTC.